This T cell receptor (beta chain) was captured by sequencing in a study of T cells in Graves' hyperthyroidism and ophthalmopathy (dated by TCRdb to the late 2010s). Background for the entire study: Peripheral blood was sampled at the time of initial diagnosis, prior to any treatment. TCR V-J signatures able to tell the groups apart were searched for in a discovery cohort of about a hundred patients, of whom 43 had Graves' ophthalmopathy and under 65 had stable Graves' hyperthyroidism. Prospective prediction of ophthalmopathy was tested in an independent validation cohort of under 20 hyperthyroidism patients and 17 patients who later progressed to ophthalmopathy. For training and testing, the 100 or so patients in the discovery cohort were randomly divided in a 7:3 ratio. In addition, the study compared T-cell repertoires in thyroid tissue and in blood from over 5 Graves' hyperthyroidism patients. After sampling, hyperthyroidism patients received methimazole starting at 30 mg daily, and ophthalmopathy patients received high-dose intravenous methylprednisolone. According to the paper, TCR Vbeta CDR3 sequencing was carried out on around 140 peripheral blood samples, which came from around 43 ophthalmopathy, 75 to 80 hyperthyroidism and approximately 17 progressor patients. General conclusions and limits of the study: In cross-validation, a model built on a 13 V-J signature told ophthalmopathy apart from stable hyperthyroidism with just under 90% sensitivity and around 81% specificity, and in testing the same model reached 80%/75%. Sample size was not statistically predetermined, and blinding of investigators to group allocation was not performed. In validation, the model predicted progression to ophthalmopathy with 55% to 71% sensitivity and 72% to 85% specificity, a median of approximately 6.5 months before onset. Most expanded thyroid clonotypes (frequency above 0.001) were also found in blood, which suggests that blood repertoires may mirror thyroid immune responses.

The germline V gene (reference sequence) supplies CDR1 LNHNV and CDR2 YYDKDF. Trimming costs V 1 base and J 3 bases, and their ends lie 19 bases apart. The cysteine opens and the phenylalanine closes a CDR3 of 19 amino acids. Of the read, only the CDR3 DNA is kept; its 57 bases are in frame from base 1. Stable Graves' hyperthyroidism was defined as the absence of progression to ophthalmopathy over 18 months of follow-up. Hyperthyroidism patients were newly diagnosed, with disease duration under 2 months, and aged 18 to 65 years. Exclusion was applied to patients with uncontrolled infections, other autoimmune diseases, pregnancy or lactation. Diagnoses were based on clinical symptoms, serum thyroxine and TRAb, thyroid ultrasound and orbital computed tomography. PBMCs were isolated from more than 8 ml of fresh peripheral blood by Ficoll-Paque density gradient centrifugation. Total RNA was extracted using Trizol reagent, and RNA quality was assessed on an Agilent 2100 Bioanalyzer.

Concerning this clonotype: No antigen is known for it. Base qualities are not at hand, and no much larger clone is one base apart.

TCR beta CDR3 regions were amplified from RNA transcripts. A first-round RT-PCR of the TCR CDR3 used the HTBI primer set with the Qiagen OneStep RT-PCR kit. Libraries were constructed in a second round of multiplex PCR, after which size selection and purification were carried out. Sequencing of the libraries was done on an Illumina HiSeq2000 using paired-end 100 bp reads. Per the authors' processing: SOAPnuke was used to process the raw data, throwing out any read that contained adapters or uncalled bases, had a mean Phred below 15, or lacked an exact constant-primer or identifier match. High-quality paired reads were merged with COPE v1.2.5, and unique nucleotide sequences were defined as clonotypes. MiTCR v1.1 was used to align the clonotypes against IMGT TRBV, TRBD and TRBJ reference segments. The analysis was restricted to V-J combinations with a frequency above 0.0001, which together covered 99% to 99.2% of the repertoires. The TCS score was defined as the ratio of F50 (clonal expansion) to E x V (chaos), calculated using BLOSUM62-based TCRdist between CDR3 peptides within each V-J. Welch's t-statistics and random forest reduced just over 500 V-J features to 10 to 15, which were used in a naive Bayes classifier (R e1071). Thyroid-blood repertoire similarity was quantified with the Morisita-Horn index. The public reads were reprocessed in TCRdb via fastp at Q25 and MiXCR, keeping in-frame beta chains. When rows share a CDR3 protein, they turn into one entry using the most common DNA and genes. TCRdb, not the original authors, processed these V and J calls. This sample comprises approximately 870,000 distinct CDR3 sequences, 38% of them detected only once. Of the sample, 8.9% is held by the ten largest clones.

The sequencing input was blood. Here the chain combines TRBV15 and TRBJ1-6, and the D gene may be TRBD1, 6 bases matching. This receptor was identified in a man aged 18-30 years with Graves' hyperthyroidism. The DNA sequence follows: TGTGCCACCAGCAGAGTCCTGGACAGTCCTGGAATCTATAATTCACCCCTCCACTTT. It is translated as CATSRVLDSPGIYNSPLHF.